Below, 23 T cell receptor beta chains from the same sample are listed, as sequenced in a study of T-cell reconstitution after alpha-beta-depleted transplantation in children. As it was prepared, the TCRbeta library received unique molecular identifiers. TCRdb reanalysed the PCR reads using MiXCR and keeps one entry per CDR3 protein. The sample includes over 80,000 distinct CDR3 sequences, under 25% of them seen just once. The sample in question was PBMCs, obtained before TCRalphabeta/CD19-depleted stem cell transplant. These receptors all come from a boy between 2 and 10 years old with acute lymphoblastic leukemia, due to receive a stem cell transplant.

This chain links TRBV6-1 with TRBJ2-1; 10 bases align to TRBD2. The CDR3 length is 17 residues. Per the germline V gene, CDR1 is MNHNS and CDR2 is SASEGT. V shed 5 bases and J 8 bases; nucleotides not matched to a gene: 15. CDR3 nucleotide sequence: TGTGCCAGCAGTCCCGGGACTAGCGAGATTCTAGCCTATGAGCAGTTCTTC. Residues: CASSPGTSEILAYEQFF.

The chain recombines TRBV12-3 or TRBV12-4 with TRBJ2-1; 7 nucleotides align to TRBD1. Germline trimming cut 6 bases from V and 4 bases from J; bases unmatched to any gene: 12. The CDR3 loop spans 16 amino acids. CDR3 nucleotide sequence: TGTGCCAGCAGGCCACAGGGGCGAGGGTCGTACAATGAGCAGTTCTTC. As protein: CASRPQGRGSYNEQFF.

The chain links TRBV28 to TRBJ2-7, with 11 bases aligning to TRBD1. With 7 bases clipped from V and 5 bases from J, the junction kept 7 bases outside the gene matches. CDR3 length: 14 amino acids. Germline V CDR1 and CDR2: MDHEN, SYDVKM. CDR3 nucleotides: TGTGCCAGCAAAAGGACAGGGGGCATCAACGAGCAGTACTTC. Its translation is CASKRTGGINEQYF.

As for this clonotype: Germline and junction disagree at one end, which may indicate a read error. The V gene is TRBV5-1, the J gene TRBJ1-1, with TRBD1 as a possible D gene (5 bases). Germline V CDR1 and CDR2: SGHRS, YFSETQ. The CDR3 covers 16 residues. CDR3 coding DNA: TGCGTCAGCAGCGGCCAGGGAGTCGGGAGCAAAACTGAAGCTTTCTTT. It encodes CVSSGQGVGSKTEAFF.

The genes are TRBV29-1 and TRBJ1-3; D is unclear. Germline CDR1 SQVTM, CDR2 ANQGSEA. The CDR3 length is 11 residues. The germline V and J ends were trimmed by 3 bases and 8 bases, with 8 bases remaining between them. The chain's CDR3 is CSVEVLHTIYF. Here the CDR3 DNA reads TGCAGCGTTGAGGTCTTACACACCATATATTTT. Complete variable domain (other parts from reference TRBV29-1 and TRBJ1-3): SAVISQKPSRDICQRGTSLTIQCQVDSQVTMMFWYRQQPGQSLTLIATANQGSEATYESGFVIDKFPISRPNLTFSTLTVSNMSPEDSSIYLCSVEVLHTIYFGEGSWLTVV.

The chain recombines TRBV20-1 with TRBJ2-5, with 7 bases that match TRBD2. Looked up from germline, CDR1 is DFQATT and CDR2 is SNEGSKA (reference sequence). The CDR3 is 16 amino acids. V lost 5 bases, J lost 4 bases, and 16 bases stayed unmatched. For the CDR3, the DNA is TGCAGTGCTTCCCGAGGGGCTAGCGGATTCGGAGAGACCCAGTACTTC. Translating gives CSASRGASGFGETQYF.

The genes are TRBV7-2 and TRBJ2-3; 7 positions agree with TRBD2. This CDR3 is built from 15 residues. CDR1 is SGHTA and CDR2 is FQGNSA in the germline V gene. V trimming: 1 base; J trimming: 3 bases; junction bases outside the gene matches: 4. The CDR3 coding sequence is TGTGCCAGCAGCTTAGGGACTAGAGGGACAGATACGCAGTATTTT. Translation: CASSLGTRGTDTQYF.

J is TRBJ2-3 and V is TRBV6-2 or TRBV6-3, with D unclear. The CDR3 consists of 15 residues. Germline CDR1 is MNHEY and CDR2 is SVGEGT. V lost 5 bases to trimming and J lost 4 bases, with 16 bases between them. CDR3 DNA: TGTGCCAGCAGTAGTATAGAGATTACCTCAGATACGCAGTATTTT. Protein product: CASSSIEITSDTQYF.

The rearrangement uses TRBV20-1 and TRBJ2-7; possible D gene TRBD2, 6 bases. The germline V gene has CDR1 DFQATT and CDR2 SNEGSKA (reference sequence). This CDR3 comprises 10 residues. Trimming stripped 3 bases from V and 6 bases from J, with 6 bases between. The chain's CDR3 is CSASGSEQYF. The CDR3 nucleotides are TGCAGTGCTAGCGGGAGCGAGCAGTACTTC.

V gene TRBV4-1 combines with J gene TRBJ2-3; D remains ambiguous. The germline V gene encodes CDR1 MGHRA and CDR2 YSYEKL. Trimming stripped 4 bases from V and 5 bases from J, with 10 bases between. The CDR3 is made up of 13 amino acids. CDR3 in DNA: TGCGCCAGCAGCCCCCCCGGGCAAGATACGCAGTATTTT. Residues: CASSPPGQDTQYF.

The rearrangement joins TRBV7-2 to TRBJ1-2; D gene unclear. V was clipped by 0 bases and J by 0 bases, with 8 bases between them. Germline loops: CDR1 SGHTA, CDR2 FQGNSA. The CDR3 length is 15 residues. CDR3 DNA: TGTGCCAGCAGCTTAGCTTTAACAGCTAACTATGGCTACACCTTC. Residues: CASSLALTANYGYTF.

The CDR3 protein is CASSQEGRTEAFF. The CDR3 nucleotides read TGTGCCAGCAGCCAAGAGGGAAGGACTGAAGCTTTCTTT. The chain links TRBV14 to TRBJ1-1; the D is unclear. Germline V gene data show CDR1 as SGHDN and CDR2 as FVKESK. V was trimmed by 0 bases and J by 5 bases, leaving 7 bases between them. This CDR3 has 13 amino acids.

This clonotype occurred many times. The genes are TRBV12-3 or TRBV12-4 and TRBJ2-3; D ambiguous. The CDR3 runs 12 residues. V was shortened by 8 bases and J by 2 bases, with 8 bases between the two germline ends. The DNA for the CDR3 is TGTGCCAGCGGTCAGGTCACAGATACGCAGTATTTT. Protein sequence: CASGQVTDTQYF.

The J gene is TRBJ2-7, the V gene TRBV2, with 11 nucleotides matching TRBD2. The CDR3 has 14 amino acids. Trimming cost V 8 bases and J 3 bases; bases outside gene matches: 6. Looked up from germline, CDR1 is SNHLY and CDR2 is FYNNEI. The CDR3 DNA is TGTGCCAGCTTACTAGCGGGAGTAATCTACGAGCAGTACTTC. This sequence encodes CASLLAGVIYEQYF.

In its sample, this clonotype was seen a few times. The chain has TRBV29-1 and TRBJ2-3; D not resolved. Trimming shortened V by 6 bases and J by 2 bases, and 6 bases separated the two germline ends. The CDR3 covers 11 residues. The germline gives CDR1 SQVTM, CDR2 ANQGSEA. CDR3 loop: CSVVHTDTQYF. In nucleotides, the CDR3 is TGCAGCGTGGTTCACACAGATACGCAGTATTTT.

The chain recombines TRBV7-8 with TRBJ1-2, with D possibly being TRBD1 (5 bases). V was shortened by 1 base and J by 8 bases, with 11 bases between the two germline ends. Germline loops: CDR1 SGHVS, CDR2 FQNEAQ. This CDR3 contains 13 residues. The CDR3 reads CASSLGGDSGYTF. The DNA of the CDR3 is TGTGCCAGCAGCTTAGGCGGGGACTCGGGCTACACCTTC.

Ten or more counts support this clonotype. The CDR3 bases are TGTGCCAGCAGCTTAGGGAACACCGGGGAGCTGTTTTTT. Amino acid sequence: CASSLGNTGELFF. The rearrangement joins TRBV7-9 to TRBJ2-2; D is unclear. V gave up 1 base and J gave up 1 base, with 1 base separating them. Germline-derived CDR1 and CDR2 are SEHNR and FQNEAQ (reference sequence). The CDR3 length is 13 residues.

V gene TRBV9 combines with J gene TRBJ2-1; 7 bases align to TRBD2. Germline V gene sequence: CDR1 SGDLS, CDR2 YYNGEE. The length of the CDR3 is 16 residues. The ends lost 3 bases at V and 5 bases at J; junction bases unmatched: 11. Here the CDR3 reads CASSADRDYTNNEQFF. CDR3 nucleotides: TGTGCCAGCAGCGCCGACCGGGACTACACAAACAATGAGCAGTTCTTC.

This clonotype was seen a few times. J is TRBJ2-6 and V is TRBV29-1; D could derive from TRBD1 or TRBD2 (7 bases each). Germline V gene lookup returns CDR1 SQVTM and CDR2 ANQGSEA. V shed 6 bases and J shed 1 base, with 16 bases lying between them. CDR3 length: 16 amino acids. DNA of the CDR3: TGCAGCGTAGCGGGACAGATAGAATCTGGGGCCAACGTCCTGACTTTC. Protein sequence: CSVAGQIESGANVLTF. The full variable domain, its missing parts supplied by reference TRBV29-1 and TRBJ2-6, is SAVISQKPSRDICQRGTSLTIQCQVDSQVTMMFWYRQQPGQSLTLIATANQGSEATYESGFVIDKFPISRPNLTFSTLTVSNMSPEDSSIYLCSVAGQIESGANVLTFGAGSRLTVL.

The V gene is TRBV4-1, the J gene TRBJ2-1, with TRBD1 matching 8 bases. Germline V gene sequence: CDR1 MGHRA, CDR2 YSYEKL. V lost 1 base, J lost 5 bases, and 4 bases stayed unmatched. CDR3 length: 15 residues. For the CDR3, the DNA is TGCGCCAGCAGCCAAGGCCGGGACAGGAACAATGAGCAGTTCTTC. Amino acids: CASSQGRDRNNEQFF.

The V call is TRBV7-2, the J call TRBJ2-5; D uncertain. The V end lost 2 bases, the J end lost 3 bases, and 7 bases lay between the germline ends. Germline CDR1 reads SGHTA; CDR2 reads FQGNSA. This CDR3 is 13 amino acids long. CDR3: CASSLSAEETQYF. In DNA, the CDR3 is TGTGCCAGCAGCTTATCGGCGGAAGAGACCCAGTACTTC.

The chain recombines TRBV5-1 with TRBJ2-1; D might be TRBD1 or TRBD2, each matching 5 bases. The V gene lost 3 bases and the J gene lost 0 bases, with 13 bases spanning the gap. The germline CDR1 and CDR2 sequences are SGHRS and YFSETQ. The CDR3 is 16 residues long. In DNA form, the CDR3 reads TGCGCCAGCAGCTCCCAGGGAGCAAACTCCTACAATGAGCAGTTCTTC. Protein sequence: CASSSQGANSYNEQFF.

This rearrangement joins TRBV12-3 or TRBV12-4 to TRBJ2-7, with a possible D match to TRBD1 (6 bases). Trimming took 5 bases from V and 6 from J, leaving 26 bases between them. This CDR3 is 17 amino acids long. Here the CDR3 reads CASSPPRFRGRSGEQYF. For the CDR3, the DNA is TGTGCCAGCAGTCCGCCCAGGTTCAGGGGCCGGAGTGGCGAGCAGTACTTC.